One TCR beta chain is described in this entry. It has no known antigen specificity. No much larger clone exists at a distance of one base, and base qualities are not known. This sample was taken from a study of blood T cell repertoires in COVID-19 (dated by TCRdb to about 2020). About the full investigation: Samples from collaborators originated in the United States, Italy and Spain and spanned both the acute and convalescent phases of COVID-19. Subjects who had been exposed to COVID-19, were actively infected with it, or had recovered from it provided the deeply sampled blood TCRbeta repertoires that made up the dataset. The material from the prospective study consisted of cDNA or gDNA derived from T cells, B-cell-depleted T cells, or PBMCs. HLA class I and class II types, where available, came from metadata supplied by the sample provider rather than from assay-based typing. Samples were obtained from the ongoing ImmuneRACE study (first 160 participants) and from 950 to 1,500 subjects provided by 6 global collaborators. A de-identified subject ID, COVID-19 status, age in years and sex were almost always included in the sample metadata. A freely available public database, intended as a resource for researchers studying the immune response to SARS-CoV-2, is where the repertoires were released. General study outcomes and caveats: How much clinical and demographic metadata was included differed by source and by participant, and the metadata was provided uncurated.

Inclusive of the bounding cysteine and phenylalanine, the CDR3 is 13 residues long. The CDR3 DNA has 39 bases and is translated from base 1. At the junction V is shortened by 6 bases and J by 1 base, with 10 bases in between. CDR1 is given as SGHNT and CDR2 as YYREEE, both from the germline V gene (reference sequence). TCRbeta CDR3 regions were amplified from genomic DNA by means of the immunoSEQ Assay, a bias-controlled multiplex PCR. On the authors' methods: The number of nucleated cells in each sample was estimated from the amplification of reference gene primers within the assay. To quantify the absolute abundance of each unique TCRbeta CDR3 rearrangement, sequence reads were collapsed and filtered. For each sample, productive Simpson clonality was calculated as the square root of Simpson's diversity index over productive rearrangements. TCRdb took over this immuneACCESS table, retaining in-frame rearrangements with V and J assigned. Such tables are incomplete; in checked studies, under half of the missing clones stem from an unresolved V gene, and the remainder is unexplained. V, J and clone size reflect that table, while D and trimming were determined from the DNA. The sample data list over 250,000 clones, and over 75% of these were observed just once. The ten largest clonotypes hold 11% of the sample.

Collaborating institutions collected whole blood in K2EDTA tubes following their own protocols. For TCRbeta analysis, collaborator samples were shipped as frozen whole blood, as isolated PBMCs, or as DNA extracted from either sample type. The rearrangement combines TRBV5-4 with TRBJ1-1; a tentative D call is TRBD1 (5 bases match). Sequences were obtained from peripheral blood. The origin of this receptor is an older woman with acute or convalescent COVID-19. The encoded CDR3 is CASNDSPNTEAFF. The sequence in DNA is TGTGCCAGCAACGACAGTCCGAACACTGAAGCTTTCTTT.